This TCR beta chain was found in a study of shared clonotypes between healthy human individuals. Study outcomes and limitations: The researchers took only blood, and tissue repertoires probably look different.

Germline trimming cut 2 bases from V and 2 bases from J; bases unmatched to any gene: 7. The CDR3 length is 19 residues. The germline gives CDR1 LGHNT, CDR2 FRNRAP. The naive CD8 fraction comprised CD45RO-negative cells positively selected for CCR7 and excluded terminally differentiated effector memory CD45RA+ cells. Nashville, Tennessee was home to all donors, who were Caucasian adults. Sorted-subset replicate PCRs used 200 ng DNA, approximately 33,000 T cell genomes. Sequencing was performed with immunoSEQ multiplex PCR; in TCRdb, only in-frame clones are kept and a portion is missing. The sample lists about 2.1 million clones; just under 95% were seen once. With respect to this clone: The antigen is undetermined.

Sequenced sample: naive CD8+ T cells from PBMCs. The chain combines TRBV12-5 with TRBJ2-2; 14 nucleotides line up with TRBD2. This TCR derives from a man younger than 35 in good health. Some clones in this sample may be carry-over from other donors' samples. As DNA, the CDR3 is TGTGCTAGTGGTTTGTGGGGGACTAGCGGGAGCCCTAACACCGGGGAGCTGTTTTTT. Protein: CASGLWGTSGSPNTGELFF.